One and the same sample provided the 19 T cell receptor beta chains below, sequenced in a study of neurological immune-mediated disorders. TCRdb independently ran MiXCR on the 5' RACE reads; one entry per CDR3 protein. The profile covers 50,000 to 70,000 distinct CDR3 sequences, with under 2.5% appearing a single time and about 3% taken by the ten largest. Sequencing was performed on PBMCs. The receptors here all came from a middle-aged man with multiple sclerosis.

In this sample, this clonotype turned up many times. The V call is TRBV6-5, the J call TRBJ2-1, with 8 bases matching TRBD2. The trim removed 6 bases at V and 3 bases at J, leaving 7 bases unmatched. The CDR3 extends over 15 amino acids. CDR1 and CDR2 from the germline V gene are MNHEY and SVGAGI. The chain's CDR3 is CASRETGGGYNEQFF. The CDR3 DNA sequence: TGTGCCAGCAGAGAAACGGGGGGGGGCTACAATGAGCAGTTCTTC.

This clonotype was counted a few times. Given a much more abundant clone one base away, this may be a read error. This sequence joins TRBV20-1 and TRBJ2-5; 10 bases are a match to TRBD2. This CDR3 has 13 residues. Germline CDR1 is DFQATT and CDR2 is SNEGSKA (reference sequence). V was pared by 1 base and J by 7 bases, with 3 bases of the junction left unmatched. The CDR3 nucleotides are TGCAGTGCTAGAGCGCCTAGCGGGGGGACCCAGTACTTC. Protein product: CSARAPSGGTQYF.

This clonotype was counted many times. This sequence joins TRBV9 and TRBJ1-3; 9 nucleotides align to TRBD1. Germline V lookup: CDR1 SGDLS, CDR2 YYNGEE. The trim removed 4 bases at V and 2 bases at J, leaving 13 bases unmatched. This CDR3 is built from 18 residues. The DNA of the CDR3 is TGTGCCAGCAGCCACGAAGGGGACAGGGCCTCTGCTGGAAACACCATATATTTT. It is translated as CASSHEGDRASAGNTIYF.

This clonotype was detected ten times or more. The chain links TRBV20-1 to TRBJ2-7, with D perhaps assigned TRBD1 or TRBD2 (5 bases each). Trimming shortened V by 6 bases and J by 1 base, and 13 bases separated the two germline ends. The CDR3 loop spans 13 amino acids. Germline CDR1 is DFQATT and CDR2 is SNEGSKA (reference sequence). The CDR3 region is CSATRGVSYEQYF. The CDR3 DNA reads as TGCAGTGCCACGAGAGGGGTTTCCTACGAGCAGTACTTC.

This clonotype was seen many times. V gene TRBV5-1 combines with J gene TRBJ1-1; D unresolved. The CDR3 spans 15 residues. Germline V CDR1 and CDR2: SGHRS, YFSETQ. V lost 4 bases and J lost 0, with 13 bases in between. In nucleotides, the CDR3 is TGCGCCAGCAGCCCCGGGGTAGGCCTGAACACTGAAGCTTTCTTT. This gives the protein CASSPGVGLNTEAFF.

In its sample, this clonotype was seen many times. J is TRBJ1-1 and V is TRBV5-1; no firm D call. This CDR3 contains 13 residues. In germline, CDR1 is SGHRS, CDR2 YFSETQ. The V and J ends lost 5 bases and 1 base respectively, with 9 bases between them. In nucleotides, the CDR3 is TGCGCCAGCAGTTTTAACGGGAACACTGAAGCTTTCTTT. Translation: CASSFNGNTEAFF.

In this sample, this clonotype turned up many times. V and J are TRBV2 and TRBJ2-5, with 9 bases lining up with TRBD1. There are 13 residues in the CDR3. The germline V gene encodes CDR1 SNHLY and CDR2 FYNNEI. V shed 7 bases and J 2 bases; nucleotides not matched to a gene: 2. CDR3 sequence (DNA): TGTGCCAGCACCGGACAGGGGCAAGAGACCCAGTACTTC. The encoded protein is CASTGQGQETQYF.

This clonotype was found many times. This sequence joins TRBV12-3 or TRBV12-4 and TRBJ2-7; 10 positions agree with TRBD1. Trimming took 0 bases from V and 2 from J; bases not matched to a gene: 4. The CDR3 extends over 16 amino acids. CDR3 loop: CASSLAPGQGAYEQYF. The DNA for the CDR3 is TGTGCCAGCAGTTTAGCGCCTGGACAGGGGGCCTACGAGCAGTACTTC.

This clonotype was observed many times. The genes are TRBV3-1 and TRBJ1-2, with D possibly matching TRBD1 (5 bases). CDR1 and CDR2 from the germline V gene are LGHDT and YNNKEL (reference sequence). The CDR3 runs 15 residues. V lost 3 bases to trimming and J lost 4 bases, with 15 bases between them. In DNA form, the CDR3 reads TGTGCCAGCAGCCAGCGGGGACCAACCCTCTATGGCTACACCTTC. Protein product: CASSQRGPTLYGYTF. The complete variable domain, with remaining parts taken from reference TRBV3-1 and TRBJ1-2, reads DTAVSQTPKYLVTQMGNDKSIKCEQNLGHDTMYWYKQDSKKFLKIMFSYNNKELIINETVPNRFSPKSPDKAHLNLHINSLELGDSAVYFCASSQRGPTLYGYTFGSGTRLTVV.

This clonotype was picked up many times. The rearrangement links TRBV29-1 to TRBJ1-1; 9 positions match TRBD1. The CDR3 has 14 amino acids. After removal of 5 bases from V and 4 bases from J, the junction contained 8 bases not matched to a gene. Germline loops: CDR1 SQVTM, CDR2 ANQGSEA. CDR3 DNA: TGCAGCGTTAGGCCACAGGGGGCCGGCACTGAAGCTTTCTTT. It encodes CSVRPQGAGTEAFF.

Many counts were recorded for this clonotype. A much larger clonotype is one base distant, so this may be a read error. The chain couples TRBV10-3 to TRBJ1-3; the D is unclear. Germline loops: CDR1 ENHRY, CDR2 SYGVKD. The CDR3 loop spans 14 amino acids. CDR3 nucleotides: TGTGCCATCAGTGAACCACGCTCTGGAAAAACCATATATTTT. Protein product: CAISEPRSGKTIYF.

This clonotype was counted many times. J is TRBJ1-5 and V is TRBV7-2; D gene ambiguous. The germline CDR1 and CDR2 sequences are SGHTA and FQGNSA. Between the trimmed V and J ends, which lost 2 bases and 6 bases, there was a span of 11 bases. This CDR3 region has 14 residues. CDR3 protein: CASSLFGVAQPQHF. CDR3 nucleotide sequence: TGTGCCAGCAGCTTATTCGGGGTTGCTCAGCCCCAGCATTTT.

This clonotype was recorded many times. V gene TRBV18 combines with J gene TRBJ2-3, with 9 positions matching TRBD1. This CDR3 region has 15 residues. Germline CDR1 KGHSH, CDR2 LQKENI. Unmatched junction bases numbered 6, after V lost 6 bases and J lost 2 bases. This chain's CDR3 is CASSLQGANTDTQYF. The CDR3 nucleotides are TGTGCCAGCTCTCTACAGGGGGCTAACACAGATACGCAGTATTTT.

The sample holds many counts of this clonotype. This chain joins TRBV5-6 and TRBJ1-6; tentative D call: TRBD1 (5 bases). V lost 3 bases and J 9 bases, leaving 10 bases between the germline ends. Germline CDR1 reads SGHDT; CDR2 reads YYEEEE. The CDR3 totals 13 residues. CDR3: CASSSGRTSPLHF. The CDR3 DNA reads as TGTGCCAGCAGCTCAGGGAGGACTTCACCCCTCCACTTT. Combining the CDR3 with reference TRBV5-6 and TRBJ1-6 gives the whole variable domain DAGVTQSPTHLIKTRGQQVTLRCSPKSGHDTVSWYQQALGQGPQFIFQYYEEEERQRGNFPDRFSGHQFPNYSSELNVNALLLGDSALYLCASSSGRTSPLHFGNGTRLTVT.

This clonotype was detected a few times. Its ends do not fully match the called genes, so a read error is possible. The V call is TRBV3-1, the J call TRBJ2-2; no firm D call. Germline CDR1 and CDR2: LGHDT and YNNKEL (reference sequence). The CDR3 has 12 amino acids. The CDR3 DNA follows: TGTGACAGCATCAAGGACACCGGGGAGCTGTTTTTT. It specifies CDSIKDTGELFF.

This clonotype was recorded at least ten times. V gene TRBV12-3 or TRBV12-4 combines with J gene TRBJ1-4; D is unresolved. CDR3 length: 14 amino acids. Trimming removed 1 base at V and 4 bases at J, with 7 bases between. The CDR3 is CASSLGPINEKLFF. The CDR3 DNA is TGTGCCAGCAGTTTAGGGCCGATTAATGAAAAACTGTTTTTT.

In this sample, this clonotype turned up many times. The chain combines TRBV12-3 or TRBV12-4 with TRBJ1-1; a possible D gene is TRBD1 (5 bases). Deletions cut 5 bases from V and 1 base from J, with 8 bases between. The CDR3 extends over 13 amino acids. Here the CDR3 DNA reads TGTGCCAGCAGTAGACAGAGGAACACTGAAGCTTTCTTT. Translating gives CASSRQRNTEAFF.

On this clonotype itself: A much larger clonotype is one base distant, so this may be a read error. The gene calls are TRBV27 and TRBJ2-7, with D uncertain. The CDR3 runs to 13 residues. Germline assignment: CDR1 MNHEY and CDR2 SMNVEV (reference sequence). CDR3 coding DNA: TGTGCCAGCAGTAACGGACGGATGTACGAGAAGTACTTC. It specifies CASSNGRMYEKYF.

V gene TRBV9 combines with J gene TRBJ2-7; a possible D gene is TRBD1 (5 bases). Trimming took 5 bases from V and 7 from J, leaving 16 bases between them. This CDR3 contains 13 residues. Germline V lookup: CDR1 SGDLS, CDR2 YYNGEE. Here the CDR3 reads CASSTSGKGEQYF. The CDR3 DNA reads TGTGCCAGCAGTACATCAGGGAAGGGAGAGCAGTACTTC.